The 27 T cell receptor beta chains presented below share a single source sample, sequenced in a study of OX40 agonist ivuxolimab in advanced cancers. Here immunoSEQ multiplex PCR was the method, and the copy in TCRdb shows in-frame clones only, minus some. The sample holds under 85,000 clones, roughly 92% seen once. Specimen: CD4+ or CD8+ T cells sorted from blood, collected in a trial of the OX40 agonist ivuxolimab. These TCRs come from an adult with an advanced solid tumor such as melanoma, head and neck, liver or kidney cancer.

This chain uses TRBV7-9 with TRBJ2-1, with 11 bases lining up with TRBD1. CDR3 size: 17 residues. Trimming at V came to 3 bases and at J to 4 bases, leaving 8 bases not matched to a gene. Looked up from germline, CDR1 is SEHNR and CDR2 is FQNEAQ (reference sequence). The CDR3 is CASSFGQGAVGYNEQFF. The CDR3 region has the DNA TGTGCCAGCAGCTTCGGACAGGGGGCGGTGGGGTACAATGAGCAGTTCTTC.

V usage is TRBV11-3 and J usage is TRBJ2-7; D gene unclear. The germline gives CDR1 SGHNT, CDR2 YENEEA. Trimming stripped 0 bases from V and 12 bases from J, with 15 bases between. The CDR3 runs 13 residues. The CDR3 here is CASSLDRGSVRYF. Written as DNA, the CDR3 is TGTGCCAGCAGCTTAGATCGTGGCAGCGTCCGGTACTTC.

This clone occurred once. This sequence joins TRBV7-2 and TRBJ2-1; the match to TRBD2 covers 7 bases. Germline CDR1 is SGHTA and CDR2 is FQGNSA. The CDR3 sequence is 13 residues long. With 3 bases clipped from V and 9 bases from J, the junction kept 5 bases outside the gene matches. The CDR3 spells CASSFASGGEQFF. The CDR3 nucleotides are TGTGCCAGCAGCTTTGCTAGCGGAGGTGAGCAGTTCTTC.

The rearrangement uses TRBV7-3 and TRBJ2-1; D is ambiguous. The CDR3 sequence is 16 residues long. V gave up 5 bases and J gave up 5 bases, with 19 bases separating them. Germline V lookup: CDR1 SGHTA, CDR2 FQGTGA. CDR3 nucleotides: TGTGCCAGCAGCCCCTTTTCGAGAGTCAGCCACAATGAGCAGTTCTTC. The encoded protein is CASSPFSRVSHNEQFF.

The chain employs TRBV5-1 and TRBJ2-3; D gene unclear. V gave up 1 base and J gave up 1 base, with 13 bases separating them. CDR3 length: 16 residues. CDR1 SGHRS and CDR2 YFSETQ come from the germline V gene. The CDR3 nucleotides are TGCGCCAGCAGCTTGTCGGCTCCGACGGGCACAGATACGCAGTATTTT. Translating gives CASSLSAPTGTDTQYF.

This clone is a singleton in its sample. The chain is built from TRBV28 and TRBJ2-7, with a possible D match to TRBD1 (6 bases). CDR1 and CDR2 (germline): MDHEN, SYDVKM. V was cut by 5 bases and J by 2 bases, with 13 bases left in between. The CDR3 contains 14 residues. The CDR3 is CASSVRDIAYEQYF. In nucleotides, the CDR3 is TGTGCCAGCAGTGTGAGGGACATCGCCTACGAGCAGTACTTC.

The chain recombines TRBV9 with TRBJ1-4, with D perhaps TRBD1 (5 bases). This CDR3 is built from 13 residues. Germline V lookup: CDR1 SGDLS, CDR2 YYNGEE. Trimming left V 5 bases short and J 0 bases short, with 5 bases between. For the CDR3, the DNA is TGTGCCAGCAGGGGGCCAACTAATGAAAAACTGTTTTTT. Amino acid sequence: CASRGPTNEKLFF.

The chain employs TRBV7-2 and TRBJ2-3; 9 nucleotides line up with TRBD1. With V trimmed by 3 bases and J by 3 bases, 4 bases remained unmatched. Germline assignment: CDR1 SGHTA and CDR2 FQGNSA. This CDR3 contains 15 residues. This chain's CDR3 is CASSLGTGSTDTQYF. Written as DNA, the CDR3 is TGTGCCAGCAGCTTGGGGACAGGGTCGACAGATACGCAGTATTTT. The full variable domain, completed using reference TRBV7-2 and TRBJ2-3, is GAGVSQSPSNKVTEKGKDVELRCDPISGHTALYWYRQSLGQGLEFLIYFQGNSAPDKSGLPSDRFSAERTGGSVSTLTIQRTQQEDSAVYLCASSLGTGSTDTQYFGPGTRLTVL.

Only a few counts were recorded for this clone. The V call is TRBV11-3, the J call TRBJ2-7, with TRBD1 matching 8 bases. The V gene end was trimmed by 4 bases and the J gene end by 4 bases; junction bases not matched to a gene: 6. The germline gives CDR1 SGHNT, CDR2 YENEEA. The CDR3 is made up of 14 amino acids. The CDR3 loop reads CASSSQGAWYEQYF. CDR3 DNA: TGTGCCAGCAGCTCGCAGGGGGCCTGGTACGAGCAGTACTTC.

This clone was observed once. The V call is TRBV7-3, the J call TRBJ1-1, with TRBD1 as a possible D gene (6 bases). Trimming stripped 5 bases from V and 1 base from J, with 11 bases between. Germline values: CDR1 SGHTA, CDR2 FQGTGA. The CDR3 extends over 14 amino acids. DNA of the CDR3: TGTGCCAGCAGCCCACAGGGACAGAACACTGAAGCTTTCTTT. This codes for CASSPQGQNTEAFF.

The V and J genes are TRBV30 and TRBJ2-4, with 7 bases aligning to TRBD2. J was trimmed by 1 base and V by 5 bases; bases with no gene match: 11. There are 16 residues in the CDR3. CDR1 GTSNPN and CDR2 SVGIG come from the germline V gene (reference sequence). The CDR3: CAWSGGARGAKNIQYF. The CDR3 bases are TGTGCCTGGTCGGGGGGAGCGCGAGGGGCCAAAAACATTCAGTACTTC.

This CDR3 is CASSPEGGTQYF. CDR3 coding DNA: TGTGCCAGCTCACCAGAAGGGGGGACCCAGTACTTC. This chain uses TRBV18 with TRBJ2-5; TRBD1 might be the D (6 bases). The CDR3 covers 12 residues. Trimming removed 2 bases from V and 7 bases from J, with 8 bases in between. CDR1 and CDR2 from the germline V gene are KGHSH and LQKENI.

The chain joins TRBV7-3 to TRBJ2-3; TRBD2 agrees at 10 bases. The length of the CDR3 is 15 residues. V gave up 4 bases and J gave up 5 bases; unmatched junction bases: 6. The germline V gene encodes CDR1 SGHTA and CDR2 FQGTGA. The CDR3 loop reads CASSSLAGAGDTQYF. The CDR3 nucleotides read TGTGCCAGCAGCTCTCTAGCGGGAGCTGGAGATACGCAGTATTTT.

The chain couples TRBV6-5 to TRBJ2-7; 10 bases are a match to TRBD1. The V gene's germline CDR1 is MNHEY and CDR2 SVGAGI. The V gene end was trimmed by 5 bases and the J gene end by 4 bases; junction bases not matched to a gene: 8. The CDR3 is made up of 15 amino acids. The CDR3 DNA reads TGTGCCAGCAGTCTCGATGGGGACAGGGGATACGAGCAGTACTTC. This sequence encodes CASSLDGDRGYEQYF.

This sequence joins TRBV11-2 and TRBJ2-6; D gene uncertain. V lost 3 bases and J 0 bases, leaving 6 bases between the germline ends. CDR3 length: 15 amino acids. Per germline, CDR1 SGHAT and CDR2 FQNNGV. The CDR3 loop is CASSLGISGANVLTF. DNA for the CDR3: TGTGCCAGCAGCTTGGGGATCTCTGGGGCCAACGTCCTGACTTTC.

V gene TRBV29-1 combines with J gene TRBJ2-2; 10 bases agree with TRBD1. Trimming cost V 4 bases and J 5 bases; bases outside gene matches: 7. Germline V gene data show CDR1 as SQVTM and CDR2 as ANQGSEA. The CDR3 sequence is 15 residues long. The CDR3 DNA sequence: TGCAGCGTTGGGCGGACAGGGGGATTGACCGGGGAGCTGTTTTTT. Amino acid sequence: CSVGRTGGLTGELFF.

This sequence joins TRBV7-3 and TRBJ2-6; D is unresolved. V was pared by 8 bases and J by 0 bases, with 11 bases between. The CDR3 is made up of 15 amino acids. Germline assignment: CDR1 SGHTA and CDR2 FQGTGA. CDR3 nucleotide sequence: TGTGCCAGCGGTAGGCGAATCTCTGGGGCCAACGTCCTGACTTTC. It specifies CASGRRISGANVLTF.

The J gene is TRBJ2-1, the V gene TRBV5-1; D is possibly TRBD1 (6 bases). Per the germline V gene, CDR1 is SGHRS and CDR2 is YFSETQ. V lost 4 bases and J lost 4, with 12 bases in between. This CDR3 region has 14 residues. The chain's CDR3 is CASSGVTGYNEQFF. The CDR3, as DNA: TGCGCCAGCAGCGGGGTTACAGGGTACAATGAGCAGTTCTTC.

For the CDR3, the DNA is TGTGCCAGCAGCTTGCTCGGGGCCAGCAATGAGCAGTTCTTC. It translates to CASSLLGASNEQFF. This chain connects TRBV5-6 to TRBJ2-1, with D perhaps given as TRBD1 or TRBD2 (5 bases each). Trimming shortened V by 1 base and J by 6 bases, and 11 bases separated the two germline ends. Germline values: CDR1 SGHDT, CDR2 YYEEEE. The CDR3 totals 14 residues.

The chain recombines TRBV30 with TRBJ2-3; no clear D gene. V lost 2 bases to trimming and J lost 2 bases, with 8 bases between them. Per the germline V gene, CDR1 is GTSNPN and CDR2 is SVGIG (reference sequence). The CDR3 loop spans 13 amino acids. CDR3 coding DNA: TGTGCCTGGAGTCCTCCTAACACAGATACGCAGTATTTT. The encoded protein is CAWSPPNTDTQYF.

The chain uses TRBV19 and TRBJ1-1, with D unresolved. Germline values: CDR1 LNHDA, CDR2 SQIVND (reference sequence). With 4 bases removed from V and 5 bases from J, the gap between germline ends came to 11 bases. The CDR3 contains 13 residues. This CDR3 reads CASSTQRGTEAFF. The CDR3 DNA follows: TGTGCCAGTAGTACCCAACGGGGAACTGAAGCTTTCTTT.

The genes are TRBV19 and TRBJ2-2, with 8 bases matching TRBD1. The germline CDR1 and CDR2 sequences are LNHDA and SQIVND (reference sequence). The ends lost 6 bases at V and 5 bases at J; junction bases unmatched: 5. The CDR3 totals 14 residues. CDR3 sequence reads: CASRDRVRTGELFF. Here the CDR3 DNA reads TGTGCCAGTAGGGACAGGGTTAGGACCGGGGAGCTGTTTTTT.

The J gene is TRBJ2-5, the V gene TRBV5-1, with 7 bases identical to TRBD2. The J call may be wrong; the DNA end is better matched by TRBJ2-7. The CDR3 runs to 15 residues. Germline CDR1 reads SGHRS; CDR2 reads YFSETQ. The CDR3 DNA follows: TGCGCCAGCAGCTTGCTCGGCGGGAGTATGTACGAGCAGTACTTC. It yields the protein CASSLLGGSMYEQYF.

The chain is built from TRBV4-2 and TRBJ1-2; D uncertain. The germline V gene has CDR1 LGHNA and CDR2 YNFKEQ. Trimming left V 0 bases short and J 2 bases short, with 4 bases between. The CDR3 runs 13 residues. The chain's CDR3 is CASSQDRNYGYTF. The CDR3 DNA sequence: TGTGCCAGCAGCCAAGACAGGAACTATGGCTACACCTTC.

The chain joins TRBV18 to TRBJ2-5, with D perhaps TRBD1 (6 bases). The germline gives CDR1 KGHSH, CDR2 LQKENI. Trimming cost V 3 bases and J 5 bases, with 13 bases left between them. This CDR3 spans 14 amino acids. The CDR3 sequence is CASSPVQGWETQYF. CDR3 coding DNA: TGTGCCAGCTCACCCGTACAGGGTTGGGAGACCCAGTACTTC.

This clone was counted once. CDR3 sequence: CASGGAGPRTQYF. In DNA, the CDR3 is TGTGCATCAGGTGGGGCAGGGCCCAGGACCCAGTACTTC. The chain recombines TRBV19 with TRBJ2-5, with D perhaps TRBD1 (5 bases). The CDR3 contains 13 residues. Germline V gene lookup returns CDR1 LNHDA and CDR2 SQIVND (reference sequence).

CDR3 bases: TGTGCCAGCAGGCCAGCGGCTAGTGAGCAGTTCTTC. Translating gives CASRPAASEQFF. The rearrangement links TRBV11-2 to TRBJ2-1; perhaps TRBD2 as D (5 bases). The length of the CDR3 is 12 residues. Between the trimmed V and J ends, which lost 6 bases and 9 bases, there was a span of 12 bases. CDR1 and CDR2 from the germline V gene are SGHAT and FQNNGV.